These 3 T cell receptor beta chains came from one sample sequenced in a study of shared clonotypes between healthy human individuals. TCRdb keeps only in-frame clones here, not all; method: immunoSEQ multiplex PCR. The profile covers over a million clones, with about four fifths appearing a single time and 0.5% to 0.65% taken by the ten largest. Sequences were obtained from memory CD4+ T cells from PBMCs. Subset specified: CD45RA-negative fraction. These receptors were obtained from a man younger than 35 in good health. Some clones in this sample may be carry-over from other donors' samples.

The chain combines TRBV4-1 with TRBJ2-7, with D uncertain. CDR1 is MGHRA, CDR2 YSYEKL, per germline. CDR3 length: 16 amino acids. With 0 bases removed from V and 2 bases from J, the gap between germline ends came to 14 bases. The CDR3 DNA follows: TGCGCCAGCAGCCAAGATCAACAGTCACGGACCTACGAGCAGTACTTC. Translation: CASSQDQQSRTYEQYF.

As for this clone: One junction end does not reproduce the germline sequence, and a read error may be involved. This chain joins TRBV4-1 and TRBJ1-3; D call uncertain. The germline gives CDR1 MGHRA, CDR2 YSYEKL. The CDR3 totals 11 residues. The CDR3 coding sequence is TGCGCCAGCAGCCAAGAAGGCCCTCCCCATTTT. It specifies CASSQEGPPHF.

V is TRBV7-7 and J is TRBJ2-5; D is uncertain. V gave up 5 bases and J gave up 5 bases, with 6 bases separating them. This CDR3 is 11 amino acids long. Germline V gene lookup returns CDR1 SSHAT and CDR2 FNYEAQ (reference sequence). The CDR3 DNA follows: TGTGCCAGCAGCCCCCTTGAGACCCAGTACTTC. This encodes CASSPLETQYF.